These 14 T cell receptor beta chains came from one sample sequenced in a study of cytomegalovirus exposure and HLA in healthy donors. The primer mix had 60 Vbeta and 13 Jbeta primers. Produced via immunoSEQ multiplex PCR; TCRdb's table is partial and in-frame only. The table includes about 200,000 clones, approximately 88% detected once. The sample consisted of PBMCs. The receptor source for this set is a boy aged 2 to 10 in good health and CMV-seronegative.

The rearrangement uses TRBV11-2 and TRBJ2-1; 8 positions agree with TRBD1. Unmatched junction bases numbered 8, after V lost 6 bases and J lost 4 bases. The CDR3 has 15 residues. In germline, CDR1 is SGHAT, CDR2 FQNNGV. The CDR3 loop is CASSNRDRKYNEQFF. The DNA for the CDR3 is TGTGCCAGCAGTAACCGGGACAGGAAATACAATGAGCAGTTCTTC. Supplemented by reference TRBV11-2 and TRBJ2-1, the full variable domain reads EAGVAQSPRYKIIEKRQSVAFWCNPISGHATLYWYQQILGQGPKLLIQFQNNGVVDDSQLPKDRFSAERLKGVDSTLKIQPAKLEDSAVYLCASSNRDRKYNEQFFGPGTRLTVL.

The chain uses TRBV27 and TRBJ2-2; D uncertain. CDR3 length: 17 amino acids. Germline CDR1 and CDR2: MNHEY and SMNVEV (reference sequence). With 5 bases removed from V and 1 base from J, the gap between germline ends came to 17 bases. CDR3 sequence (DNA): TGTGCCAGCAGTCAATCGCCGGCTAGGATGAACACCGGGGAGCTGTTTTTT. Encoded protein: CASSQSPARMNTGELFF.

The chain combines TRBV9 with TRBJ2-1; 9 bases line up with TRBD2. The CDR3 loop spans 15 amino acids. The germline gives CDR1 SGDLS, CDR2 YYNGEE. V lost 2 bases, J lost 4 bases, and 4 bases stayed unmatched. In DNA, the CDR3 is TGTGCCAGCAGCGTTAGCGGGGGCCCTTACAATGAGCAGTTCTTC. Translating gives CASSVSGGPYNEQFF.

J is TRBJ2-7 and V is TRBV2, with 10 bases fitting TRBD2. With V trimmed by 6 bases and J by 0 bases, 5 bases remained unmatched. Germline CDR1 reads SNHLY; CDR2 reads FYNNEI. The CDR3 length is 15 residues. CDR3 amino acids: CASRPAGGPSYEQYF. The CDR3 nucleotides read TGTGCCAGCAGGCCAGCGGGGGGGCCCTCCTACGAGCAGTACTTC. Full variable domain (outside the CDR3, taken from reference TRBV2 and TRBJ2-7): EPEVTQTPSHQVTQMGQEVILRCVPISNHLYFYWYRQILGQKVEFLVSFYNNEISEKSEIFDDQFSVERPDGSNFTLKIRSTKLEDSAMYFCASRPAGGPSYEQYFGPGTRLTVT.

The rearrangement joins TRBV7-2 to TRBJ1-4, with D perhaps matching TRBD1 (5 bases). The CDR3 length is 15 residues. The germline V and J ends were trimmed by 0 bases and 5 bases, with 10 bases remaining between them. Germline V gives CDR1 SGHTA, CDR2 FQGNSA. The CDR3 nucleotides are TGTGCCAGCAGCTTAGCAGGGGCGCCAAATGAAAAACTGTTTTTT. This translates into CASSLAGAPNEKLFF.

V usage is TRBV7-9 and J usage is TRBJ2-5, with 7 positions matching TRBD1. The CDR3 covers 14 residues. The V segment lost 6 bases and the J segment 4 bases; nucleotides outside the gene matches: 8. CDR1 and CDR2 (germline): SEHNR, FQNEAQ (reference sequence). The CDR3 sequence: CASSSPRGRETQYF. In DNA form, the CDR3 reads TGTGCCAGCAGTTCCCCCAGGGGGAGAGAGACCCAGTACTTC.

This rearrangement joins TRBV6-1 to TRBJ1-5; 7 positions match TRBD1. Germline lookup yields CDR1 MNHNS and CDR2 SASEGT. This CDR3 is 15 amino acids long. V shed 5 bases and J 1 base; nucleotides not matched to a gene: 5. CDR3 bases: TGTGCCAGCAGTTCGTCAGGGGGGAGCAATCAGCCCCAGCATTTT. This translates into CASSSSGGSNQPQHF.

The CDR3 nucleotides read TGTGCCAGCAGTCCAGGGGGTAGCGGTTACAATGAGCAGTTCTTC. Translating it yields CASSPGGSGYNEQFF. The chain carries TRBV6-5 and TRBJ2-1, with D possibly matching TRBD1 (7 bases). CDR3 length: 15 residues. Trimming removed 5 bases from V and 4 bases from J, with 15 bases in between. The germline V gene has CDR1 MNHEY and CDR2 SVGAGI.

The chain joins TRBV15 to TRBJ2-1, with 7 nucleotides matching TRBD2. Germline CDR1 is LNHNV and CDR2 is YYDKDF (reference sequence). The CDR3 is 18 amino acids. The V segment lost 1 base and the J segment 3 bases; nucleotides outside the gene matches: 12. CDR3 residues: CATSRGVSRAGDYNEQFF. The CDR3 DNA sequence: TGTGCCACCAGCAGAGGGGTTTCGCGGGCGGGAGACTACAATGAGCAGTTCTTC.

The gene calls are TRBV6-5 and TRBJ2-7, with a tentative D call TRBD1 (5 bases). The CDR3 length is 13 residues. Trimming took 0 bases from V and 3 from J, leaving 6 bases between them. The germline V gene encodes CDR1 MNHEY and CDR2 SVGAGI. The CDR3 loop reads CASSYSQGYEQYF. The CDR3 bases are TGTGCCAGCAGTTACTCGCAGGGCTACGAGCAGTACTTC.

This chain connects TRBV2 to TRBJ2-2, with TRBD2 as a possible D gene (5 bases). Germline-derived CDR1 and CDR2 are SNHLY and FYNNEI. V lost 7 bases and J lost 0, with 9 bases in between. The CDR3 sequence is 14 residues long. The CDR3 spells CASKGSPNTGELFF. The CDR3 region has the DNA TGTGCCAGCAAAGGGAGCCCGAACACCGGGGAGCTGTTTTTT.

This chain connects TRBV4-1 to TRBJ1-4; D unclear. Between the trimmed V and J ends, which lost 4 bases and 7 bases, there was a span of 10 bases. CDR3 length: 13 residues. From germline, CDR1 is MGHRA and CDR2 YSYEKL. This chain's CDR3 is CASSLISGEKLFF. CDR3 nucleotides: TGCGCCAGCAGCCTTATCTCGGGTGAAAAACTGTTTTTT.

The chain couples TRBV19 to TRBJ2-2; 8 nucleotides align to TRBD2. CDR3 length: 11 amino acids. CDR1 is LNHDA, CDR2 SQIVND, per germline (reference sequence). V lost 9 bases, J lost 17 bases, and 11 bases stayed unmatched. The CDR3 is CASGQSGGEFF. CDR3 coding DNA: TGTGCCAGCGGACAGTCGGGAGGGGAATTTTTT.

This rearrangement joins TRBV4-2 to TRBJ1-6; D uncertain. Germline values: CDR1 LGHNA, CDR2 YNFKEQ. The germline V and J ends were trimmed by 1 base and 8 bases, with 21 bases remaining between them. This CDR3 has 18 residues. The CDR3 spells CASSQVEFGRVGDSPLHF. In DNA form, the CDR3 reads TGTGCCAGCAGCCAAGTGGAGTTCGGGCGGGTTGGAGATTCACCCCTCCACTTT.